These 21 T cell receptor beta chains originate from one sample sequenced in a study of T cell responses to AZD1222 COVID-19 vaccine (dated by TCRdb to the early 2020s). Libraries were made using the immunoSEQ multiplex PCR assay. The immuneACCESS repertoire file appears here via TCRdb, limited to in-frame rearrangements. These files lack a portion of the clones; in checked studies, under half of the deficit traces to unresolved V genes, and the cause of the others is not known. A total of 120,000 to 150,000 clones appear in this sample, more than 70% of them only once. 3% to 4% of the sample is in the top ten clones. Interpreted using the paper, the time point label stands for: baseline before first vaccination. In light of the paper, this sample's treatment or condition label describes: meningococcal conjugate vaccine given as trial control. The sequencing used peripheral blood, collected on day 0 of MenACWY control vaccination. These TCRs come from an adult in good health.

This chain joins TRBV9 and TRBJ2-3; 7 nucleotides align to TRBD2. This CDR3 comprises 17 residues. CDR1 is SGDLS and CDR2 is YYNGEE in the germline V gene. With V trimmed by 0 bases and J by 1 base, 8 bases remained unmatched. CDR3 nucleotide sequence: TGTGCCAGCAGCGTAGGATTAGCGGGTCATCGCACAGATACGCAGTATTTT. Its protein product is CASSVGLAGHRTDTQYF.

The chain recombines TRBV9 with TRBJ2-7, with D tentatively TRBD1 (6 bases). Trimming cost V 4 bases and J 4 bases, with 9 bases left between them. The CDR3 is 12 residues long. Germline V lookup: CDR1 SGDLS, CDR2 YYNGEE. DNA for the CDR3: TGTGCCAGCAGCCCAGACAGGTACGAGCAGTACTTC. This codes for CASSPDRYEQYF.

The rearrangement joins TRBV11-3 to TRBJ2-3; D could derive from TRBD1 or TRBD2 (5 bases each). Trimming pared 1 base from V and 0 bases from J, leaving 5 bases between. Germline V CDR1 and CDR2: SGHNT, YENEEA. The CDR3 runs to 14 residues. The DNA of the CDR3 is TGTGCCAGCAGCTTAGGGGGGAGCACAGATACGCAGTATTTT. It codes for CASSLGGSTDTQYF.

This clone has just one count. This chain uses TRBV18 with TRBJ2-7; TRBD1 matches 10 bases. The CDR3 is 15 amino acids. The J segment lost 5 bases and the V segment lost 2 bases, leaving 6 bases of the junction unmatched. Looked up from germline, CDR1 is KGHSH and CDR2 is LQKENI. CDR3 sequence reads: CASSPAGTGDDEQYF. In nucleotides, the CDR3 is TGTGCCAGCTCACCAGCCGGGACAGGGGACGACGAGCAGTACTTC.

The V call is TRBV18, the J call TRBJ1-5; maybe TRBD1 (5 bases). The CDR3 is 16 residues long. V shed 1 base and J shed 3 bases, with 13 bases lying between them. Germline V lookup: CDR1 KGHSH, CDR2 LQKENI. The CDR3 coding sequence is TGTGCCAGCTCACCACGGGGCGGCCTTAACAATCAGCCCCAGCATTTT. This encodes CASSPRGGLNNQPQHF.

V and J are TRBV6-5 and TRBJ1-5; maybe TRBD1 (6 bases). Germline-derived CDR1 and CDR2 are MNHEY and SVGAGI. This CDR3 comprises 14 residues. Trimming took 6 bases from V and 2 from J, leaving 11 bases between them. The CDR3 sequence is CASRPRQGNQPQHF. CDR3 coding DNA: TGTGCCAGCAGACCGAGACAGGGCAATCAGCCCCAGCATTTT.

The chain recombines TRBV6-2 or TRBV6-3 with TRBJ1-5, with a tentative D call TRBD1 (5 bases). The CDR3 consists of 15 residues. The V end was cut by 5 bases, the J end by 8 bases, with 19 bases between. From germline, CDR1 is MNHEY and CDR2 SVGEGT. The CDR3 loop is CASSQEMGGREPQHF. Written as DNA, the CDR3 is TGTGCCAGCAGTCAAGAGATGGGGGGGAGAGAGCCCCAGCATTTT.

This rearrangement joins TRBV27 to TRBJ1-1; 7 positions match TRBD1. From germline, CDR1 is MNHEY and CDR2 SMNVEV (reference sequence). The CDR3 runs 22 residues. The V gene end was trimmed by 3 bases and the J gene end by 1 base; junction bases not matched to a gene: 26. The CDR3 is CASSLRGRVAWGAVEWNTEAFF. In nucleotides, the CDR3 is TGTGCCAGCAGTTTGAGGGGGCGGGTAGCTTGGGGTGCGGTCGAGTGGAACACTGAAGCTTTCTTT.

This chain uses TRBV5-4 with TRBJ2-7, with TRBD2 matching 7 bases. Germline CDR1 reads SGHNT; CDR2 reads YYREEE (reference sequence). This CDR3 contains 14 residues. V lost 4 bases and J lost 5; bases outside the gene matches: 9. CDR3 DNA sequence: TGTGCCAGCAGCGAGAGAGGCGGGAGCGACGAGCAGTACTTC. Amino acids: CASSERGGSDEQYF.

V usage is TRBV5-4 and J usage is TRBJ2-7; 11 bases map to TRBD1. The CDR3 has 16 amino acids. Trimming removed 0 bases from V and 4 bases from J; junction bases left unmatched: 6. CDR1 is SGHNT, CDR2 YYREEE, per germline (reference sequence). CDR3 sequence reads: CASSLAPGQGVYEQYF. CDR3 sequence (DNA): TGTGCCAGCAGCTTGGCACCGGGACAGGGGGTATACGAGCAGTACTTC.

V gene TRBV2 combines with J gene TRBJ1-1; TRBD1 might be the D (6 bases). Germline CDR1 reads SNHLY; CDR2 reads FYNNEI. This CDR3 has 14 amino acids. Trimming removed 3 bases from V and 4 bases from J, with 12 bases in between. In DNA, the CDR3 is TGTGCCAGCAGTGATGGGGGCGCGAGCACTGAAGCTTTCTTT. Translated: CASSDGGASTEAFF.

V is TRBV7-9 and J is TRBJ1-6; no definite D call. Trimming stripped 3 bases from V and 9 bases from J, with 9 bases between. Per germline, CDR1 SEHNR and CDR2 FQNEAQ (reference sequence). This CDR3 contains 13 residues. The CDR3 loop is CASSFLIGSPLHF. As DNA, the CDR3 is TGTGCCAGCAGCTTTCTTATAGGTTCACCCCTCCACTTT.

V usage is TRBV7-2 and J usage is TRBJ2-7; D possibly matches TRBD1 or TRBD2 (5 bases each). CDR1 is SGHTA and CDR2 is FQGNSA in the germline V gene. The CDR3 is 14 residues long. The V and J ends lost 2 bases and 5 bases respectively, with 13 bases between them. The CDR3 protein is CASSLLAGTNEQYF. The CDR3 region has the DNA TGTGCCAGCAGCTTACTGGCAGGGACCAACGAGCAGTACTTC.

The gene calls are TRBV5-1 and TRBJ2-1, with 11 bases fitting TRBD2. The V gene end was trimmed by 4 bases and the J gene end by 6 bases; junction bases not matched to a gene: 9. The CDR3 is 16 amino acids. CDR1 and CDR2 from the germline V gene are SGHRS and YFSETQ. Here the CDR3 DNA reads TGCGCCAGCAGCGATTACGGGACTAGCGGAAGCAATGAGCAGTTCTTC. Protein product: CASSDYGTSGSNEQFF.

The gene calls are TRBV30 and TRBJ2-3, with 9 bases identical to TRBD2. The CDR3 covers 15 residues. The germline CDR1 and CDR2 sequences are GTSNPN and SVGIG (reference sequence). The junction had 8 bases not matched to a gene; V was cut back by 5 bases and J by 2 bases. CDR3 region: CAWGPLAGATDTQYF. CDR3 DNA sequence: TGTGCCTGGGGTCCCTTAGCGGGGGCCACAGATACGCAGTATTTT.

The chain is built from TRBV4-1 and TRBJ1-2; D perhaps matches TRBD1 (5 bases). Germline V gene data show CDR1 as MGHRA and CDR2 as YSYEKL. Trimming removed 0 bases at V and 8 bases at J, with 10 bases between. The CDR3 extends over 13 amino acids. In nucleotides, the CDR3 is TGCGCCAGCAGCCAAGACAGGGTCGGAGGCTACACCTTC. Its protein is CASSQDRVGGYTF.

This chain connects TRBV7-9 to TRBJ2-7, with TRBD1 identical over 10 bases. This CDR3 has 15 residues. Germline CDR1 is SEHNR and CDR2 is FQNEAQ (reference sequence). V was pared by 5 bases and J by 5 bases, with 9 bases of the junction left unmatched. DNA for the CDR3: TGTGCCAGCAGCCCCAGCAGACAGGGGGCTGACGAGCAGTACTTC. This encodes CASSPSRQGADEQYF.

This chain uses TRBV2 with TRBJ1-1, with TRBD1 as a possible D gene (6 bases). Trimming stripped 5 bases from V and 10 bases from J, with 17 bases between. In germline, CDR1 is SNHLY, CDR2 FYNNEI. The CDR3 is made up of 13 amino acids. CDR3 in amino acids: CASSQPPGGRAFF. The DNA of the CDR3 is TGTGCCAGCAGTCAACCCCCGGGGGGCAGAGCTTTCTTT.

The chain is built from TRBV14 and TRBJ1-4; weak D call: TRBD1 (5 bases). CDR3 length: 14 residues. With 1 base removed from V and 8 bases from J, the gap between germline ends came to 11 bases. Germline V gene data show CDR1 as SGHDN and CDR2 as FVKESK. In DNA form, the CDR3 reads TGTGCCAGCAGCCAAGCTAGGGGCCGCGAAAAACTGTTTTTT. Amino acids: CASSQARGREKLFF.

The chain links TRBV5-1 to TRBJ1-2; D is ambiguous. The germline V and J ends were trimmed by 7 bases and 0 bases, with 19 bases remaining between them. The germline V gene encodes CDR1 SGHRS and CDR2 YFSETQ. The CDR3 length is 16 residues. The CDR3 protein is CASAPLNGISNYGYTF. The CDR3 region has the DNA TGCGCCAGCGCCCCGCTAAACGGAATTTCTAACTATGGCTACACCTTC. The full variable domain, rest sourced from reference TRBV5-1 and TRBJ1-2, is KAGVTQTPRYLIKTRGQQVTLSCSPISGHRSVSWYQQTPGQGLQFLFEYFSETQRNKGNFPGRFSGRQFSNSRSEMNVSTLELGDSALYLCASAPLNGISNYGYTFGSGTRLTVV.

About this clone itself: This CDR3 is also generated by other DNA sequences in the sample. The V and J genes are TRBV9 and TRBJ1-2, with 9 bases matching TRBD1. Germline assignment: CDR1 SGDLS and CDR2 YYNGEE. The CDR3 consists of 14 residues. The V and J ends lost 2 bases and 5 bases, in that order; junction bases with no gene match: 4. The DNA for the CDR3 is TGTGCCAGCAGCGTGGGACAGGGAGATTATGGCTACACCTTC. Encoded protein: CASSVGQGDYGYTF.